What follows are 11 T cell receptor beta chains derived from one specimen sequenced in a study of CD8+ T cells in alopecia areata (dated by TCRdb to the late 2010s). In the paper's terms, the treatment or condition label means: oral pan-JAK inhibitor, 5-10 mg twice daily. Libraries were made using the immunoSEQ multiplex PCR assay. RNA was extracted from all samples and reverse transcribed into cDNA as template for TCR sequencing. TCRdb obtained this table from immuneACCESS and retained in-frame rearrangements with V and J assigned. These tables miss some clones; where compared with another copy, unresolved V genes account for less than half of the shortfall, and the remainder is unexplained. Counted in this sample were more than 150,000 clones; about half of them appeared once. Clones ranked in the top ten supply 10% of the sample. Sequencing used CD8+ T cells sorted from blood, obtained around week 54, from a patient treated with tofacitinib. These receptors were collected from a human donor with alopecia areata.

V usage is TRBV6-5 and J usage is TRBJ1-1; D might be TRBD1 (6 bases). CDR1 is MNHEY, CDR2 SVGAGI, per germline. CDR3 length: 13 residues. V was clipped by 5 bases and J by 3 bases, with 10 bases between them. The CDR3 spells CASSKQGYTEAFF. The CDR3 nucleotides read TGTGCCAGCAGTAAACAGGGTTACACTGAAGCTTTCTTT.

The chain employs TRBV9 and TRBJ1-2; D not certain. V lost 0 bases, J lost 4 bases, and 10 bases lay in between. The CDR3 runs 14 residues. In germline, CDR1 is SGDLS, CDR2 YYNGEE. The CDR3 DNA reads as TGTGCCAGCAGCGTAGGGGAAGGGAGCTATGGCTACACCTTC. Its translation is CASSVGEGSYGYTF.

As regards this clone: The sample holds other DNA sequences that translate to the same CDR3. V and J are TRBV9 and TRBJ2-7; 10 nucleotides align to TRBD1. CDR3 length equals 15 residues. Germline V CDR1 and CDR2: SGDLS, YYNGEE. J gave up 1 base and V 4 bases, and 5 bases lay outside the gene matches. CDR3 DNA: TGTGCCAGCAGCCTGGGACAGGGGTCATCCTACGAGCAGTACTTC. Its protein product is CASSLGQGSSYEQYF. Based on the CDR3 plus reference TRBV9 and TRBJ2-7, the full variable domain is DSGVTQTPKHLITATGQRVTLRCSPRSGDLSVYWYQQSLDQGLQFLIQYYNGEERAKGNILERFSAQQFPDLHSELNLSSLELGDSALYFCASSLGQGSSYEQYFGPGTRLTVT.

This clone appeared a few times. The gene calls are TRBV4-1 and TRBJ2-1, with 8 bases fitting TRBD2. The CDR3 is 16 residues long. Germline lookup yields CDR1 MGHRA and CDR2 YSYEKL. V was pared by 4 bases and J by 12 bases, with 17 bases of the junction left unmatched. The CDR3: CASSLVWREVAGGQFF. The CDR3 coding sequence is TGCGCCAGCAGCCTCGTATGGCGGGAGGTGGCGGGGGGGCAGTTCTTC.

The count of this clone is one. The J gene is TRBJ1-2, the V gene TRBV4-1; D is undetermined. Per germline, CDR1 MGHRA and CDR2 YSYEKL. CDR3 length: 13 residues. Deletions cut 1 base from V and 2 bases from J, with 5 bases between. CDR3 nucleotides: TGCGCCAGCAGCCAAGTGCGGAACTATGGCTACACCTTC. Encoded protein: CASSQVRNYGYTF.

The chain uses TRBV11-1 and TRBJ2-7; the D gene is possibly TRBD2 (6 bases). There are 13 residues in the CDR3. V lost 1 base to trimming and J lost 12 bases, with 16 bases between them. Germline CDR1 is SGHAT and CDR2 is FQDESV (reference sequence). CDR3 amino acids: CASSLGRRDSPYF. For the CDR3, the DNA is TGTGCCAGCAGCTTAGGCCGGCGGGACTCCCCGTACTTC.

This clone came up a few times. CDR3 protein: CAWSERTGGSLSNQPQHF. Here the CDR3 DNA reads TGTGCCTGGAGCGAAAGGACAGGGGGCTCACTTAGCAATCAGCCCCAGCATTTT. J is TRBJ1-5 and V is TRBV30; 11 nucleotides line up with TRBD1. The V and J ends lost 3 bases and 0 bases, in that order; junction bases with no gene match: 10. The germline CDR1 and CDR2 sequences are GTSNPN and SVGIG (reference sequence). CDR3 length: 18 amino acids.

The chain carries TRBV6-6 and TRBJ2-3; D is uncertain. Germline values: CDR1 MNHNY, CDR2 SVGAGI (reference sequence). The CDR3 contains 13 residues. The V end lost 0 bases, the J end lost 6 bases, and 7 bases lay between the germline ends. As DNA, the CDR3 is TGTGCCAGCAGTTACTCGTTGGTGGATACGCAGTATTTT. Translating gives CASSYSLVDTQYF.

A note on this clone: In the same sample, other DNA sequences code for this CDR3. The V gene is TRBV25-1, the J gene TRBJ2-7; D uncertain. This CDR3 has 11 amino acids. V shed 5 bases and J shed 4 bases, with 6 bases lying between them. Germline values: CDR1 MGHDK, CDR2 SYGVNS. DNA for the CDR3: TGTGCCAGCAGTTTGAGTTACGAGCAGTACTTC. Translated: CASSLSYEQYF.

The CDR3 region is CASSVHLDFGELFF. The CDR3 DNA follows: TGCGCCAGCAGCGTACACCTGGATTTCGGGGAGCTGTTTTTT. V gene TRBV4-1 combines with J gene TRBJ2-2; no clear D. V was shortened by 5 bases and J by 7 bases, with 14 bases between the two germline ends. This CDR3 has 14 residues. Germline CDR1 and CDR2: MGHRA and YSYEKL.

V is TRBV15 and J is TRBJ1-5, with D possibly being TRBD1 (6 bases). CDR3 length equals 12 residues. The V gene lost 5 bases and the J gene lost 5 bases, with 7 bases spanning the gap. The V gene's germline CDR1 is LNHNV and CDR2 YYDKDF (reference sequence). Here the CDR3 reads CATSEGDQPQHF. The CDR3 DNA reads as TGTGCCACCAGCGAGGGGGATCAGCCCCAGCATTTT. The complete variable domain, with remaining parts taken from reference TRBV15 and TRBJ1-5, reads DAMVIQNPRYQVTQFGKPVTLSCSQTLNHNVMYWYQQKSSQAPKLLFHYYDKDFNNEADTPDNFQSRRPNTSFCFLDIRSPGLGDTAMYLCATSEGDQPQHFGDGTRLSIL.